This note documents a single T cell receptor (beta chain) sequence. This sample was taken from a study of T cell changes during pregnancy in multiple sclerosis. The data were produced by immunoSEQ multiplex PCR, yet TCRdb's version contains in-frame clones alone and is incomplete. The repertoire holds about 100,000 clones, around 90% seen once, with more than 0.95% in the top ten. The V gene's germline CDR1 is MGHRA and CDR2 YSYEKL. CDR3 size: 15 residues. V lost 0 bases and J lost 2; bases outside the gene matches: 2. The clonotype originates from a female donor with multiple sclerosis, enrolled in a pregnancy study. The sequenced sample was peripheral blood, obtained in the second trimester of pregnancy. This chain connects TRBV4-1 to TRBJ1-2, with TRBD1 matching over 8 bases. The CDR3, as DNA: TGCGCCAGCAGCCAAGACGGACAGGGAAACTATGGCTACACCTTC. It is translated as CASSQDGQGNYGYTF.